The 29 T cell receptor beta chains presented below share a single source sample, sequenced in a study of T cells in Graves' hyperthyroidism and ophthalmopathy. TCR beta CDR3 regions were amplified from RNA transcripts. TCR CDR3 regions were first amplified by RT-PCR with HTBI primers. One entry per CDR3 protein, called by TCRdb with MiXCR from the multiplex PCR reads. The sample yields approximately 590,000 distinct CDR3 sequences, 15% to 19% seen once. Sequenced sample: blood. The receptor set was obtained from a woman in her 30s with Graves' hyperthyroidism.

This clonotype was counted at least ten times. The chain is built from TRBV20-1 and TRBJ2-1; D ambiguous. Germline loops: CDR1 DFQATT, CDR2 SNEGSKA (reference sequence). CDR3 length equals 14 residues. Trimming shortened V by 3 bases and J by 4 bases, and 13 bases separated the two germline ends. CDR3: CSARYPGSYNEQFF. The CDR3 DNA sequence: TGCAGTGCTAGGTACCCCGGGTCATACAATGAGCAGTTCTTC.

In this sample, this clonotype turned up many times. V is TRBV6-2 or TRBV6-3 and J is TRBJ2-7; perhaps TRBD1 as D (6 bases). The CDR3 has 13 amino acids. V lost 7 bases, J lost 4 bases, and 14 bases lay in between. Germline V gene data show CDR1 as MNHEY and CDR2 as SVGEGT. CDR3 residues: CASNDGQKYEQYF. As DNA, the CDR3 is TGTGCCAGCAACGACGGACAGAAATACGAGCAGTACTTC.

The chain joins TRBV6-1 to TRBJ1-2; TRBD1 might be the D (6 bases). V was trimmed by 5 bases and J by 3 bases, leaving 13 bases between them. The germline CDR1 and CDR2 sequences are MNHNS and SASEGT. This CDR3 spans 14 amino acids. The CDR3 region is CASSRQDSDYGYTF. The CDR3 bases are TGTGCCAGCAGTCGCCAGGACAGCGACTATGGCTACACCTTC.

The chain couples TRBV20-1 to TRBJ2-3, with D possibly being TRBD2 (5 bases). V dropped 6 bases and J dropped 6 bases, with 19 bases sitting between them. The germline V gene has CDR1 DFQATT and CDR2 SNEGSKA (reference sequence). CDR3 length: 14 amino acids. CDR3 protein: CSAPRTALGDTQYF. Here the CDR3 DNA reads TGCAGTGCGCCCCGGACTGCCCTGGGGGATACGCAGTATTTT.

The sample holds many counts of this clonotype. The CDR3 DNA sequence: TGTGCCACCAGTGATTTTTTACTCGGCGGGGGAAGAAAACAAGAGACCCAGTACTTC. Translating it yields CATSDFLLGGGRKQETQYF. This rearrangement joins TRBV24-1 to TRBJ2-5; TRBD2 aligns across 7 bases. CDR3 length: 19 residues. Germline CDR1 and CDR2: KGHDR and SFDVKD. The trim removed 1 base at V and 2 bases at J, leaving 15 bases unmatched.

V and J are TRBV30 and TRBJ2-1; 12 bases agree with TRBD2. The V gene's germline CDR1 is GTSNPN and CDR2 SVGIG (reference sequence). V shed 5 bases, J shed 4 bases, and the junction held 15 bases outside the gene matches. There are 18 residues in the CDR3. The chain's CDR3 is CAWFPGLAGAPPYNEQFF. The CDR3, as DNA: TGTGCCTGGTTCCCGGGACTAGCGGGCGCCCCACCGTACAATGAGCAGTTCTTC. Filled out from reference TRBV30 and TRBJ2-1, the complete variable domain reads SQTIHQWPATLVQPVGSPLSLECTVEGTSNPNLYWYRQAAGRGLQLLFYSVGIGQISSEVPQNLSASRPQDRQFILSSKKLLLSDSGFYLCAWFPGLAGAPPYNEQFFGPGTRLTVL.

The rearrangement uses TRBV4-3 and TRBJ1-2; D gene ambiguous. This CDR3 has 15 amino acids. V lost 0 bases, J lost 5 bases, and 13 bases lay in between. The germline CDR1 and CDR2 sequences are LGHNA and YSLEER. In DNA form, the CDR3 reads TGCGCCAGCAGCCAAGACGGCCCGATTGGATATGGCTACACCTTC. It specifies CASSQDGPIGYGYTF.

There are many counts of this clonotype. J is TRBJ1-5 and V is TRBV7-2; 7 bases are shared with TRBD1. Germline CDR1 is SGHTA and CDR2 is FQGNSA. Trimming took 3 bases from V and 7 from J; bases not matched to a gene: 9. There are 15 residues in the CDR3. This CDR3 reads CASSFAEGAGQPQHF. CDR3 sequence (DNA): TGTGCCAGCAGCTTTGCCGAGGGGGCGGGACAGCCCCAGCATTTT.

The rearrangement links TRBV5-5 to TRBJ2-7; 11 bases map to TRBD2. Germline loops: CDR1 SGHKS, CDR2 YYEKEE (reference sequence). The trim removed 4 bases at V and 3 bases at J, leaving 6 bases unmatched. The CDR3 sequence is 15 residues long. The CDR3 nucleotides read TGTGCCAGCAGCCGGTTAGCGGGAGGGCACTACGAGCAGTACTTC. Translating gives CASSRLAGGHYEQYF.

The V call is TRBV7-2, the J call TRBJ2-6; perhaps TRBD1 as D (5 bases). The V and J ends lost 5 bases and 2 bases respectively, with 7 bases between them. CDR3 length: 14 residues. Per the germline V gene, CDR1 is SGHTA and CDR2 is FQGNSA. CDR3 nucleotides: TGTGCCAGCAGCCCACAGGCTGGGGCCAACGTCCTGACTTTC. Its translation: CASSPQAGANVLTF.

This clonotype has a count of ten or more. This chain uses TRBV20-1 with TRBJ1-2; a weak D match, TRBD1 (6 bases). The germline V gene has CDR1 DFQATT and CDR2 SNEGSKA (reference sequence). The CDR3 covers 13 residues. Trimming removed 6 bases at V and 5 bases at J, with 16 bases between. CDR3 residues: CSATTGTKYGYTF. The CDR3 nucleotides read TGCAGTGCCACGACCGGGACAAAATATGGCTACACCTTC.

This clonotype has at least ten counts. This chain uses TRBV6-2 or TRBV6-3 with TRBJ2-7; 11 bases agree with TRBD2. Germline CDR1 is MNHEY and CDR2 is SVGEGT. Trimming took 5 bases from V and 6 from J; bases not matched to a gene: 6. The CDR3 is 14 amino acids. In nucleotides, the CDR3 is TGTGCCAGCAGTCCGTCTAGCGGGAGGACCGAGCAGTACTTC. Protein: CASSPSSGRTEQYF.

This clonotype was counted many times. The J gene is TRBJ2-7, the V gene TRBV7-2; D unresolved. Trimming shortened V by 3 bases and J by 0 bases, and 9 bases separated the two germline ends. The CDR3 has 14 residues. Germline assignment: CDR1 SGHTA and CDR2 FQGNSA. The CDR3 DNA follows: TGTGCCAGCAGCTTTCTTACAAACTCCTACGAGCAGTACTTC. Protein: CASSFLTNSYEQYF.

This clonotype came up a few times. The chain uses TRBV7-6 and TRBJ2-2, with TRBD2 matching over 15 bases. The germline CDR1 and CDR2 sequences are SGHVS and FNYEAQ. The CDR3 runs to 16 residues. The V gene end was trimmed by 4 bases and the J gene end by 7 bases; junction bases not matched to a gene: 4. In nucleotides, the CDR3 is TGTGCCAGCAGCTCGGGACTAGCGGGAGGTAACGGGGAGCTGTTTTTT. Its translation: CASSSGLAGGNGELFF.

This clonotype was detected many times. CDR3: CAISDGGRGNTGELFF. In DNA, the CDR3 is TGTGCCATCAGTGACGGGGGCCGTGGGAACACCGGGGAGCTGTTTTTT. This rearrangement joins TRBV10-3 to TRBJ2-2; D is perhaps TRBD1 or TRBD2 (6 bases each). Germline CDR1 reads ENHRY; CDR2 reads SYGVKD. Trimming took off 3 bases at V and 1 base at J, with 12 bases between the two ends. The CDR3 extends over 16 amino acids.

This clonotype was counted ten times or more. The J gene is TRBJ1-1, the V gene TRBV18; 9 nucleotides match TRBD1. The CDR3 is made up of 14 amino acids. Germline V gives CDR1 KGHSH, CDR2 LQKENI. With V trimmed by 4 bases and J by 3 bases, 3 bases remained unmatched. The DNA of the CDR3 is TGTGCCAGCTCACGGGACAGGGATGACACTGAAGCTTTCTTT. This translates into CASSRDRDDTEAFF.

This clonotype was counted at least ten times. In DNA, the CDR3 is TGTGCCAGCAGTGAATCGTGGACAGGGAATTACGAGCAGTACTTC. This translates into CASSESWTGNYEQYF. The chain links TRBV6-1 to TRBJ2-7, with 8 bases that match TRBD1. CDR3 length equals 15 residues. J lost 4 bases, V lost 2 bases, and 7 bases had no gene match. Germline-derived CDR1 and CDR2 are MNHNS and SASEGT.

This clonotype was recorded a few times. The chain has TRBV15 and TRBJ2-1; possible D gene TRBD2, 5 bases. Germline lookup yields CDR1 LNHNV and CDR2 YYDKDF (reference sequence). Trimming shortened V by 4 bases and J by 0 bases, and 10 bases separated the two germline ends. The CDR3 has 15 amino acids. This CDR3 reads CATSNLDFSYNEQFF. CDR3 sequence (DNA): TGTGCCACCAGCAACCTGGACTTCTCCTACAATGAGCAGTTCTTC.

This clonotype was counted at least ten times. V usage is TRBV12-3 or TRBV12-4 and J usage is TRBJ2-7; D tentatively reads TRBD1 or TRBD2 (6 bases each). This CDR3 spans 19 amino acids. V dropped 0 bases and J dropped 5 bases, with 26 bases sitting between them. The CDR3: CASSLAMGTPAGHNDEQYF. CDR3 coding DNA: TGTGCCAGCAGTTTAGCAATGGGAACGCCGGCGGGACACAACGACGAGCAGTACTTC.

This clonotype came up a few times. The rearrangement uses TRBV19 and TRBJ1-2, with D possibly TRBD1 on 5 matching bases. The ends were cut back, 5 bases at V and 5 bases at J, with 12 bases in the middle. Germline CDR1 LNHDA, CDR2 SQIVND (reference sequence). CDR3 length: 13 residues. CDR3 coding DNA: TGTGCCAGTAGTCGGACAAGGAATTATGGCTACACCTTC. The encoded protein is CASSRTRNYGYTF. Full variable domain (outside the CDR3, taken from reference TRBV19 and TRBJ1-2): DGGITQSPKYLFRKEGQNVTLSCEQNLNHDAMYWYRQDPGQGLRLIYYSQIVNDFQKGDIAEGYSVSREKKESFPLTVTSAQKNPTAFYLCASSRTRNYGYTFGSGTRLTVV.

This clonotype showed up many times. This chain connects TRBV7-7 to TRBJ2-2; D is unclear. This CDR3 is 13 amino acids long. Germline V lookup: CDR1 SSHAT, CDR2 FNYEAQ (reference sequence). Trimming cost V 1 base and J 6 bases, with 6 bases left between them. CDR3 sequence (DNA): TGTGCCAGCAGCTTAGAGTCCGCCGGGGAGCTGTTTTTT. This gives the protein CASSLESAGELFF.

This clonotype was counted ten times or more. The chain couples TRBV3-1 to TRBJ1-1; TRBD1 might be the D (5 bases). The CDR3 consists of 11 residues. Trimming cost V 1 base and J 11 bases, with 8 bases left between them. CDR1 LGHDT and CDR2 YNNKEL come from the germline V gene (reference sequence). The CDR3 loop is CASSQGGDAFF. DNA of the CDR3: TGTGCCAGCAGCCAAGGAGGGGATGCTTTCTTT.

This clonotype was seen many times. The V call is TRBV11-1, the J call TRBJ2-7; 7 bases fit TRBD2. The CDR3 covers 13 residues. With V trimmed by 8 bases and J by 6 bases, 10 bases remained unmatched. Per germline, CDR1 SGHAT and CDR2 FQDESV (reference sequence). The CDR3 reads CASGLGEHGEQYF. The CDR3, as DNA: TGTGCCAGCGGACTAGGAGAGCACGGCGAGCAGTACTTC. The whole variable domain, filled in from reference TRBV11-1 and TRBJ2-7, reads EAEVAQSPRYKITEKSQAVAFWCDPISGHATLYWYRQILGQGPELLVQFQDESVVDDSQLPKDRFSAERLKGVDSTLKIQPAELGDSAMYLCASGLGEHGEQYFGPGTRLTVT.

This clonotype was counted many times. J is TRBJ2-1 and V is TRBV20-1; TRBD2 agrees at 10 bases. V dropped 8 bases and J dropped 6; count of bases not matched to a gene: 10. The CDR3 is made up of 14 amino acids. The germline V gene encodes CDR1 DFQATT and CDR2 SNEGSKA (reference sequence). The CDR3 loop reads CSKASGRRGNEQFF. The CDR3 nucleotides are TGCAGTAAAGCTAGCGGGAGAAGGGGCAATGAGCAGTTCTTC.

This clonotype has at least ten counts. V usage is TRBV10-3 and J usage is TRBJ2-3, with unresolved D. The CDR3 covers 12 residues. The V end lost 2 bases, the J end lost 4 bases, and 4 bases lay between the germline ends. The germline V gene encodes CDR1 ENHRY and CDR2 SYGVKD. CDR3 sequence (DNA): TGTGCCATCAGTGAGAGCGCAGATACGCAGTATTTT. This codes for CAISESADTQYF.

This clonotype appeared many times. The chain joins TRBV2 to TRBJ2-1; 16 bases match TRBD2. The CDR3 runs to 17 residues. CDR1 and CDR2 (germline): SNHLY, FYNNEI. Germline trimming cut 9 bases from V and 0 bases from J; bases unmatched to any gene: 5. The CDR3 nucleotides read TGTGCCAGGGGACTAGCGGGAGGGGACCACTCCTACAATGAGCAGTTCTTC. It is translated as CARGLAGGDHSYNEQFF.

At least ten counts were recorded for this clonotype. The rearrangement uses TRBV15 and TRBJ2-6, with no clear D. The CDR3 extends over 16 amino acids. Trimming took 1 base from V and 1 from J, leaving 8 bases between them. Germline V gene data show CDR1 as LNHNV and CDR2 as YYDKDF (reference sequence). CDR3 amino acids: CATSRGGKSGANVLTF. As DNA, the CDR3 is TGTGCCACCAGCAGAGGGGGTAAATCTGGGGCCAACGTCCTGACTTTC.

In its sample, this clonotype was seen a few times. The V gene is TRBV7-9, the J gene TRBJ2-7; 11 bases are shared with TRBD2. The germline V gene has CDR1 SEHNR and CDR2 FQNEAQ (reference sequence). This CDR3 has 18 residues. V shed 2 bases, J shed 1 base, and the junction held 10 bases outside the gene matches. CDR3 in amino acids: CASSLSSLAGGWSYEQYF. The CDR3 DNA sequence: TGTGCCAGCAGCTTATCGAGCCTAGCGGGAGGTTGGTCCTACGAGCAGTACTTC.

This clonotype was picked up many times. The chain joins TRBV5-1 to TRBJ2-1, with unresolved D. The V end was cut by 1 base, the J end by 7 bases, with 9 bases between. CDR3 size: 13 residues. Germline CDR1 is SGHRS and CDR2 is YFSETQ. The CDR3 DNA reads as TGCGCCAGCAGCTTGCCGGAGACGAATGAGCAGTTCTTC. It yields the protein CASSLPETNEQFF.